This T cell receptor beta chain was recorded in a study of blood T cell repertoires in COVID-19. Study in general: Material from acute and convalescent COVID-19 was sourced from the United States, Italy and Spain. Sources were T cells, B-cell-depleted T cells, or PBMCs; the material itself was cDNA or gDNA.

How the authors handled the data: Amplifying reference gene primers gave estimates of nucleated cell counts. This table comes from immunoSEQ multiplex PCR, and its TCRdb copy is limited to in-frame clones, with some not included. For V, J and clone size, that table is used; D and trimming come from the DNA. The table lists tens of thousands of clones, roughly nine tenths of them singletons, with roughly 19% in the top ten. This CDR3 is 16 amino acids long. V was clipped by 2 bases and J by 0 bases; unmatched bases: 2. Germline CDR1 SNHLY, CDR2 FYNNEI. The sequence derives from a man in his forties or fifties in a cohort sampled during active COVID-19. Sequencing was performed on peripheral blood. The rearrangement uses TRBV2 and TRBJ2-5, with 11 bases that match TRBD1. The CDR3 reads CASSEWDRGYQETQYF. CDR3 bases: TGTGCCAGCAGTGAATGGGACAGGGGGTACCAAGAGACCCAGTACTTC.